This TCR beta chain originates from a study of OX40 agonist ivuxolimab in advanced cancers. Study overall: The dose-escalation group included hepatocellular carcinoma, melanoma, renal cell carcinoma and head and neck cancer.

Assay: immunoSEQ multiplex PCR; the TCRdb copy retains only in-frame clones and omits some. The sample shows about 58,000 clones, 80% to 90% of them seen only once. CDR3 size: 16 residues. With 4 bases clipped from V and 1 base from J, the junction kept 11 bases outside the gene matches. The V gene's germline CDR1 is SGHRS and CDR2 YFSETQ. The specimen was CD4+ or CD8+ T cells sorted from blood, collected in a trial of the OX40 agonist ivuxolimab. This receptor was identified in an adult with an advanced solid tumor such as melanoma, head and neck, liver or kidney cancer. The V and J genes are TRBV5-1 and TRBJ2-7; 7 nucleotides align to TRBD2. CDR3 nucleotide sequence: TGCGCCAGCAGCCCGGGTGGCGGGAGTATATCCTACGAGCAGTACTTC. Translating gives CASSPGGGSISYEQYF.